What follows are 26 T cell receptor beta chains derived from one specimen sequenced in a study of T cells in Graves' hyperthyroidism and ophthalmopathy. The CDR3 regions of TCR beta were amplified from RNA transcripts. TCR CDR3 underwent first-round RT-PCR with the HTBI primer set. TCRdb redid the calling of the multiplex PCR reads with MiXCR, one entry per CDR3 protein. The repertoire holds some 360,000 distinct CDR3 sequences, over 15% seen once, with roughly 15% in the top ten. Sequenced input: blood. Receptors originate from a woman aged 40 to 50 with Graves' ophthalmopathy.

This clonotype was counted ten times or more. The rearrangement links TRBV28 to TRBJ2-4; D is uncertain. CDR1 is MDHEN and CDR2 is SYDVKM in the germline V gene. The CDR3 consists of 17 residues. Trimming shortened V by 2 bases and J by 0 bases, and 14 bases separated the two germline ends. DNA of the CDR3: TGTGCCAGCAGTTTAACAATGGGCCTGGGAGCCAAAAACATTCAGTACTTC. It codes for CASSLTMGLGAKNIQYF.

Here the CDR3 reads CASSRSGSWYEQYF. For the CDR3, the DNA is TGTGCCAGCAGCCGGAGCGGGAGTTGGTACGAGCAGTACTTC. V and J are TRBV3-1 and TRBJ2-7, with 8 bases fitting TRBD2. Germline CDR1 and CDR2: LGHDT and YNNKEL (reference sequence). J was trimmed by 4 bases and V by 4 bases; bases with no gene match: 6. This CDR3 spans 14 amino acids.

There are many counts of this clonotype. The gene calls are TRBV20-1 and TRBJ2-5; 8 bases map to TRBD2. V shed 4 bases and J 2 bases; nucleotides not matched to a gene: 18. From germline, CDR1 is DFQATT and CDR2 SNEGSKA (reference sequence). There are 18 residues in the CDR3. The chain's CDR3 is CSATRVAGFPRGQETQYF. The DNA for the CDR3 is TGCAGTGCTACCCGGGTAGCGGGGTTCCCCCGGGGGCAAGAGACCCAGTACTTC.

The V gene is TRBV28, the J gene TRBJ2-2; 8 bases map to TRBD1. Trimming at V came to 9 bases and at J to 8 bases, leaving 11 bases not matched to a gene. The germline V gene has CDR1 MDHEN and CDR2 SYDVKM. This CDR3 region has 14 residues. In nucleotides, the CDR3 is TGTGCCAGTAAGACGGACAGGGTCGGAGGGGAGCTGTTTTTT. The encoded protein is CASKTDRVGGELFF.

The chain employs TRBV2 and TRBJ2-5, with 16 bases aligning to TRBD2. V gave up 1 base and J gave up 4 bases; unmatched junction bases: 3. The length of the CDR3 is 17 residues. Germline V gene lookup returns CDR1 SNHLY and CDR2 FYNNEI. The CDR3 is CASSEEGLAGGRETQYF. The DNA of the CDR3 is TGTGCCAGCAGTGAAGAGGGACTAGCGGGGGGGCGAGAGACCCAGTACTTC.

The V and J genes are TRBV28 and TRBJ2-5; 11 bases match TRBD2. Germline CDR1 MDHEN, CDR2 SYDVKM. CDR3 length: 15 residues. V shed 5 bases, J shed 1 base, and the junction held 3 bases outside the gene matches. CDR3 region: CASSVAGGLQETQYF. The CDR3 nucleotides read TGTGCCAGCAGTGTAGCGGGGGGGCTCCAAGAGACCCAGTACTTC.

This clonotype was counted many times. This rearrangement joins TRBV20-1 to TRBJ2-7; 10 bases fit TRBD1. CDR3 length: 14 amino acids. The junction had 11 bases not matched to a gene; V was cut back by 6 bases and J by 6 bases. From germline, CDR1 is DFQATT and CDR2 SNEGSKA (reference sequence). CDR3 residues: CSAGPGTGAAEQYF. The CDR3 DNA sequence: TGCAGTGCGGGTCCCGGGACAGGGGCCGCCGAGCAGTACTTC.

Ten or more counts support this clonotype. The CDR3 is CSGGAGGIYEQYF. CDR3 bases: TGCAGTGGTGGGGCGGGAGGGATCTACGAGCAGTACTTC. This chain links TRBV20-1 with TRBJ2-7; 9 bases fit TRBD2. The length of the CDR3 is 13 residues. Trimming took 7 bases from V and 3 from J; bases not matched to a gene: 7. Germline values: CDR1 DFQATT, CDR2 SNEGSKA (reference sequence).

This clonotype was seen ten or more times. The chain is built from TRBV20-1 and TRBJ2-7; 7 bases are a match to TRBD1. The germline gives CDR1 DFQATT, CDR2 SNEGSKA (reference sequence). The V gene end was trimmed by 6 bases and the J gene end by 5 bases; junction bases not matched to a gene: 4. The CDR3 is 11 amino acids. The CDR3 DNA follows: TGCAGTGCGAGACAGGGCCACGAGCAGTACTTC. It is translated as CSARQGHEQYF.

This clonotype has at least ten counts. The genes are TRBV12-3 or TRBV12-4 and TRBJ1-1; a possible D gene is TRBD1 (5 bases). This CDR3 is 15 amino acids long. Trimming shortened V by 1 base and J by 0 bases, and 9 bases separated the two germline ends. Here the CDR3 reads CASSLDGALNTEAFF. The CDR3 bases are TGTGCCAGCAGTTTAGACGGGGCCTTGAACACTGAAGCTTTCTTT.

Turning to this clonotype: Since a much larger clone is just one base distant, this may be a read error. The CDR3 spells CSVKTEITEAFF. CDR3 bases: TGCAGCGTGAAGACAGAGATAACTGAAGCTTTCTTT. J is TRBJ1-1 and V is TRBV29-1, with D perhaps matching TRBD1 (5 bases). There are 12 residues in the CDR3. V was shortened by 6 bases and J by 5 bases, with 13 bases between the two germline ends. The germline V gene has CDR1 SQVTM and CDR2 ANQGSEA.

This clonotype was seen at least ten times. This chain uses TRBV20-1 with TRBJ1-5; D ambiguous. Per the germline V gene, CDR1 is DFQATT and CDR2 is SNEGSKA (reference sequence). V shed 5 bases and J shed 2 bases, with 16 bases lying between them. The CDR3 is 15 residues long. CDR3 residues: CSAPIGGRGNQPQHF. DNA of the CDR3: TGCAGTGCTCCAATAGGAGGAAGGGGCAATCAGCCCCAGCATTTT.

This clonotype was detected ten times or more. The V call is TRBV18, the J call TRBJ2-7; 9 positions agree with TRBD1. The CDR3 sequence is 16 residues long. Unmatched junction bases numbered 10, after V lost 6 bases and J lost 1 base. Germline V gene data show CDR1 as KGHSH and CDR2 as LQKENI. As DNA, the CDR3 is TGTGCCAGCTCGCCCGCAAGGACAGGGGTATCCTACGAGCAGTACTTC. It specifies CASSPARTGVSYEQYF.

This clonotype was recorded many times. V usage is TRBV28 and J usage is TRBJ2-7; the D gene is possibly TRBD1 (5 bases). From germline, CDR1 is MDHEN and CDR2 SYDVKM. The ends were cut back, 4 bases at V and 2 bases at J, with 9 bases in the middle. CDR3 size: 13 residues. The CDR3 sequence is CASSSVDTYEQYF. As DNA, the CDR3 is TGTGCCAGCAGTTCTGTGGACACCTACGAGCAGTACTTC.

There are many counts of this clonotype. This chain uses TRBV7-9 with TRBJ2-2; 8 nucleotides align to TRBD1. The CDR3 loop spans 13 amino acids. The V and J ends lost 4 bases and 8 bases, in that order; junction bases with no gene match: 3. Germline-derived CDR1 and CDR2 are SEHNR and FQNEAQ (reference sequence). The CDR3 protein is CASSSTGGGELFF. The DNA of the CDR3 is TGTGCCAGCAGCTCAACAGGGGGAGGGGAGCTGTTTTTT.

This clonotype appeared many times. The DNA of the CDR3 is TGTGCCAGCAGCTTGGTTGGCGGGACAGCCGAAGAGACCCAGTACTTC. Encoded protein: CASSLVGGTAEETQYF. The chain couples TRBV5-6 to TRBJ2-5, with D tentatively TRBD1 (7 bases). Germline-derived CDR1 and CDR2 are SGHDT and YYEEEE. The V end was cut by 0 bases, the J end by 3 bases, with 15 bases between. This CDR3 is 16 amino acids long.

This clonotype was seen a handful of times. The J gene is TRBJ1-1, the V gene TRBV9, with a weak D call TRBD1 (5 bases). Looked up from germline, CDR1 is SGDLS and CDR2 is YYNGEE. Trimming removed 4 bases from V and 4 bases from J, with 17 bases in between. The CDR3 totals 15 residues. The CDR3 DNA is TGTGCCAGCAGCCTTAGTGGGGGTTATGGCACTGAAGCTTTCTTT. It codes for CASSLSGGYGTEAFF.

There are many counts of this clonotype. The J gene is TRBJ2-5, the V gene TRBV7-2; 12 nucleotides line up with TRBD2. This CDR3 is built from 15 residues. Per germline, CDR1 SGHTA and CDR2 FQGNSA. The J segment lost 7 bases and the V segment lost 2 bases, leaving 5 bases of the junction unmatched. The CDR3 bases are TGTGCCAGCAGCTTACCTAGCGGGAGGGCCGGGACCCAGTACTTC. It codes for CASSLPSGRAGTQYF.

In its sample, this clonotype was seen many times. The chain links TRBV20-1 to TRBJ1-1; no firm D call. This CDR3 is built from 13 residues. Trimming took off 6 bases at V and 4 bases at J, with 15 bases between the two ends. CDR1 and CDR2 from the germline V gene are DFQATT and SNEGSKA (reference sequence). The CDR3 DNA is TGCAGTGCCTTACGCGATGGGTCCACTGAAGCTTTCTTT. Translation gives CSALRDGSTEAFF.

This chain links TRBV12-3 or TRBV12-4 with TRBJ2-5, with 7 bases identical to TRBD1. The CDR3 runs to 16 residues. V lost 5 bases, J lost 3 bases, and 12 bases stayed unmatched. In DNA form, the CDR3 reads TGTGCCAGCAGTCGTACAGGGGTGGGGGACAAAGAGACCCAGTACTTC. It yields the protein CASSRTGVGDKETQYF.

The table lists this clonotype with many counts. This chain uses TRBV9 with TRBJ1-5; D remains ambiguous. Germline V gene data show CDR1 as SGDLS and CDR2 as YYNGEE. Trimming stripped 0 bases from V and 7 bases from J, with 8 bases between. The CDR3 runs 13 residues. This CDR3 is CASSVGGKQPQHF. CDR3 sequence (DNA): TGTGCCAGCAGCGTAGGAGGGAAACAGCCCCAGCATTTT.

This clonotype occurred many times. The chain joins TRBV12-3 or TRBV12-4 to TRBJ1-5; 7 bases fit TRBD1. The CDR3 spans 14 residues. V was clipped by 0 bases and J by 8 bases; unmatched bases: 4. CDR3 protein: CASSLATGLEPQHF. The CDR3, as DNA: TGTGCCAGCAGTTTAGCGACAGGGCTAGAGCCCCAGCATTTT.

The V call is TRBV20-1, the J call TRBJ1-5; 8 positions match TRBD1. Per germline, CDR1 DFQATT and CDR2 SNEGSKA (reference sequence). V was clipped by 3 bases and J by 1 base; unmatched bases: 14. CDR3 size: 18 residues. The CDR3 nucleotides read TGCAGTGCTAGTCCTGCGGACGGACAGGGAGGAAGCAATCAGCCCCAGCATTTT. As protein: CSASPADGQGGSNQPQHF.

This clonotype was seen ten or more times. A much larger clone lies one base from this, so it may be a read error. This chain connects TRBV6-4 to TRBJ2-7, with D perhaps matching TRBD1 or TRBD2 (6 bases each). This CDR3 is 17 amino acids long. V gave up 8 bases and J gave up 1 base, with 24 bases separating them. The germline V gene encodes CDR1 MRHNA and CDR2 SNTAGT. The CDR3: CASSGYRDLGPSYEQYF. CDR3 nucleotide sequence: TGTGCCAGCTCAGGCTACAGGGACTTAGGGCCTTCCTACGAGCAGTACTTC.

The J gene is TRBJ2-7, the V gene TRBV29-1, with D possibly matching TRBD1 (5 bases). This CDR3 has 11 residues. V was cut by 7 bases and J by 5 bases, with 12 bases left in between. Germline CDR1 and CDR2: SQVTM and ANQGSEA. The CDR3 reads CSAQGMNEQYF. CDR3 in DNA: TGCAGCGCTCAGGGTATGAACGAGCAGTACTTC.

This clonotype was recorded many times. The CDR3 loop reads CASSWVQGAVDTGELFF. The CDR3 DNA sequence: TGTGCCAGCAGCTGGGTACAGGGGGCGGTCGACACCGGGGAGCTGTTTTTT. The genes are TRBV11-2 and TRBJ2-2; 9 bases agree with TRBD1. Germline V gene data show CDR1 as SGHAT and CDR2 as FQNNGV. CDR3 length equals 17 residues. The J segment lost 3 bases and the V segment lost 4 bases, leaving 9 bases of the junction unmatched.